These T cell receptor beta chains were read from a single sample in a study of human T cells and chemical hapten exposure. TCRdb recomputed calls from the RACE reads with MiXCR, one row per CDR3 protein. The sample includes roughly 40,000 distinct CDR3 sequences, over 9.5% seen only once; the top ten take approximately 5.9%. Here the sequenced sample was whole blood, taken in connection with sensitization to the hapten diphenylcyclopropenone (DPC). The receptors stem from a man aged 25 to 40 with alopecia areata. Some clones in this sample may be carry-over from other donors' samples. Each CDR3 is given without its conserved first and last residue. Some rows have no size entry. The others give once, few or many, or a class for an expanded clone.

V gene	CDR3 length	J gene	clone size	CDR3 protein
TRBV5-4	13	TRBJ2-6	many	ASSPGGAGANVLT
TRBV20-1	13	TRBJ1-1	many	SARDMLPRNTEAF
TRBV7-9	13	TRBJ2-5	many	ASSLLVSLSETQY
TRBV5-1	12	TRBJ1-1	many	ASSGQGRNTEAF
TRBV19	9	TRBJ1-4	.	ASGTKGQAL
TRBV6-5	13	TRBJ2-2	many	ASSYSNAGAGELF
TRBV12-3/TRBV12-4	12	TRBJ2-3	few	ASSLIRGADTQY
TRBV19	12	TRBJ1-2	many	ASRPDSPTYGYT
TRBV12-3/TRBV12-4	13	TRBJ1-1	few	ASSPSVRVNTEAF
TRBV7-6	13	TRBJ2-1	.	ASSLDIGAGNEQF
TRBV11-2	11	TRBJ2-7	many	ASSLGQTYEQY
TRBV9	14	TRBJ1-3	.	ASSPTRTRTGNTIY
TRBV6-5	11	TRBJ1-2	.	ASSYYGQGGYT
TRBV6-5	17	TRBJ2-1	.	ASSRRQGLAGGTGDEQF
TRBV18	13	TRBJ2-3	few	AGTLAGASTDTQY
TRBV7-8	11	TRBJ2-5	medium-sized	ASSLGPSETQY
TRBV20-1	11	TRBJ1-5	.	SAPGATWEPQH
TRBV29-1	12	TRBJ2-1	.	SVGGRKLYNEQF
TRBV5-1	12	TRBJ2-5	many	ASSPGLLGETQY
TRBV7-3	17	TRBJ2-2	many	ASSFWTSGSSTNTGELF
TRBV20-1	9	TRBJ2-7	many	SALRSYEQY
TRBV6-6	12	TRBJ2-5	few	ASGGAIGKETQY
TRBV3-1	11	TRBJ1-5	many	ASSHGRFQPQH
TRBV4-3	14	TRBJ2-6	many	ASSHPTGTFANVLT
TRBV10-2	13	TRBJ1-6	.	ASSEPQGNISPLH
TRBV3-1	11	TRBJ1-1	.	ASSQPGGTEAF
TRBV6-5	13	TRBJ2-2	many	ASCPGGPNTGELF
TRBV28	13	TRBJ2-1	few	ASSGSRLAGAEQF
TRBV5-1	17	TRBJ2-3	.	ASSLMLRGGLSGTDTQY
TRBV18	12	TRBJ2-7	.	ASSPPTGLYEQY
TRBV5-1	14	TRBJ2-1	many	ASSTGQRSSYNEQF
TRBV6-1	12	TRBJ1-1	many	ASSSGQFNTEAF
TRBV3-1	12	TRBJ2-5	many	ASSQVGIQETQY
TRBV12-5	12	TRBJ2-7	.	ASGLVGTSYEQY
TRBV9	10	TRBJ2-1	few	ASSQLEKGQF
TRBV6-5	14	TRBJ2-4	many	ASSPYRTLAKNIQY
TRBV7-7	12	TRBJ1-1	many	ASTPVQGNTEAF
TRBV9	12	TRBJ2-1	few	ASSRSGSVYEQF
TRBV6-7	12	TRBJ2-3	few	ARYRENPTDTQY
TRBV7-9	12	TRBJ2-3	.	ASSLDKRTDTQY
TRBV5-5	13	TRBJ2-1	many	ASSLAPSGSNEQF
TRBV5-4	11	TRBJ2-1	.	ASSLPSDSPWF
TRBV3-1	15	TRBJ2-5	many	ASSQDTSGLYQETQY
TRBV7-3	13	TRBJ2-1	few	ASSPSRGSYNEQF
TRBV9	9	TRBJ1-1	.	ASSPIPEAF
TRBV6-2/TRBV6-3	17	TRBJ1-6	few	ASSGRRSQKGSYNSPLH
TRBV11-2	14	TRBJ2-1	.	ASSYLGGKSYNEQF
TRBV11-3	12	TRBJ1-4	.	ASSPVRGNEKLF
TRBV6-5	13	TRBJ1-1	.	PSSYSTGPNTEAF
TRBV10-3	10	TRBJ2-3	.	AGRGGEDTQY
TRBV7-9	10	TRBJ2-5	few	ASLGQRETQY
TRBV2	10	TRBJ1-2	.	ASSELGYGYT
TRBV7-2	14	TRBJ1-2	few	ASSLDLLTGGHGYT
TRBV2	13	TRBJ2-2	few	ARTDRVINTGELF